This T cell receptor beta chain derives from a study of blood T cell repertoires in COVID-19 (dated by TCRdb to 2020 to 2022). Turning to the overall study: Collaborator samples came from the United States, Italy and Spain and covered acute and convalescent phases of COVID-19. The prospective study material was composed of cDNA or gDNA derived from T cells, B-cell-depleted T cells, or PBMCs. Subjects who had been exposed to COVID-19, were actively infected with it, or had recovered from it provided the deeply sampled blood TCRbeta repertoires that made up the dataset. A freely available public database, intended as a resource for researchers studying the immune response to SARS-CoV-2, is where the repertoires were released. The samples were drawn from the first 160 participants of the ongoing ImmuneRACE study and from 950 to 1,500 subjects provided by 6 global collaborators. Sample metadata almost always included a de-identified subject ID, COVID-19 status, age in years and sex. Where HLA class I and class II types were available, the types were taken from metadata supplied by the sample provider, not from assay-based typing. Beyond this particular receptor, the publication reports: The quantity of clinical and demographic metadata differed by source and by participant and was supplied without curation.

Collaborating institutions collected whole blood in K2EDTA tubes following their own protocols. For TCRbeta analysis, collaborators shipped samples in one of three forms: frozen whole blood, isolated PBMCs, or DNA extracted from either of those sample types. About this clone: No cognate antigen has been identified for it. The sample holds no much larger clone one base away, and base qualities are not on file.

The germline V gene encodes CDR1 SGHNT and CDR2 YENEEA. The CDR3, cysteine through phenylalanine, is 13 amino acids long. Only the CDR3 DNA is retained, 39 bases long and in frame from the first base. V drops 1 base and J drops 8 bases, leaving 10 bases in between. TCRbeta CDR3 regions were amplified from genomic DNA using the immunoSEQ Assay, a bias-controlled multiplex PCR. The paper's data handling went like this. Nucleated cell counts per sample were estimated from amplification of reference gene primers within the assay. To quantify the absolute abundance of each unique TCRbeta CDR3 rearrangement, sequence reads were collapsed and filtered. For each sample, productive Simpson clonality was calculated as the square root of Simpson's diversity index across productive rearrangements. In TCRdb, the immuneACCESS table is reduced to in-frame sequences with V and J assigned. These tables do not hold every clone; where another copy was compared, an unresolved V gene accounts for under half, and the others remain unexplained. Clonal size and the V and J genes are those of that table, whereas D and trimming came from the DNA. The sample records a few hundred thousand clones, about 88% of which are singletons. The ten largest clones add up to approximately 1.6% of the sample.

Input material: peripheral blood. The V and J segments used are TRBV11-3 and TRBJ2-3, and perhaps TRBD1 as D gene, on 7 matching bases. The source of this sequence is a man aged 65 to 79 with acute or convalescent COVID-19. This receptor has the CDR3 CASSLGQGGTQYF. The DNA sequence is as follows: TGTGCCAGCAGCTTAGGACAGGGAGGTACGCAGTATTTT.